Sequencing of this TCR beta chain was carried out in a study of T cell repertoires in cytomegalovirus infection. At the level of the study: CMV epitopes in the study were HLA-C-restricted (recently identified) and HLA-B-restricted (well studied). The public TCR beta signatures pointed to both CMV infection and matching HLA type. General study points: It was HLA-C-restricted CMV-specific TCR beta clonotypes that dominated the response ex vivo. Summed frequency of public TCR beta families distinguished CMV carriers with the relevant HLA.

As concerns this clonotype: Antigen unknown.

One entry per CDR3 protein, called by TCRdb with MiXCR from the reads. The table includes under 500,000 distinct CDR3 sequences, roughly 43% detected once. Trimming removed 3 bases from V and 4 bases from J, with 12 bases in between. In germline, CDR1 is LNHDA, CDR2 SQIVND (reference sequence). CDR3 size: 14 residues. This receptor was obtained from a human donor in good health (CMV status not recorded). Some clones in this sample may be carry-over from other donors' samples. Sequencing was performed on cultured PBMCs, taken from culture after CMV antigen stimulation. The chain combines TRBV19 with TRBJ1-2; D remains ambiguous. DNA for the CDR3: TGTGCCAGTAGTATCGGACGAGGATCCTATGGCTACACCTTC. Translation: CASSIGRGSYGYTF.